Below are 26 T cell receptor beta chains sequenced from a single sample in a study of metastatic and nonmetastatic thyroid tumors. Treatment of any kind had been given to no patient before thyroid surgery. Through MiXCR, TCRdb re-clonotyped the PCR reads. The sample consists of 32,000 or so clones, 15% to 20% of them appearing once. The sample comprised blood. Receptors were obtained from a male donor with papillary thyroid cancer or a benign thyroid nodule (not recorded which). Some clones in this sample may be carry-over from other donors' samples.

Within the sample, this clone is medium-sized. The chain couples TRBV6-1 to TRBJ2-7; TRBD2 aligns across 9 bases. The CDR3 length is 14 residues. The germline V gene has CDR1 MNHNS and CDR2 SASEGT. V lost 6 bases to trimming and J lost 9 bases; unmatched junction nucleotides: 12. The CDR3 DNA sequence: TGTGCCAGCAGGGGACGTTGGCAGACTAGCGGGCAGTACTTC. Protein sequence: CASRGRWQTSGQYF.

This clone showed up many times. The chain combines TRBV13 with TRBJ2-1, with TRBD1 as a possible D gene (6 bases). Germline assignment: CDR1 PRHDT and CDR2 FYEKMQ (reference sequence). Trimming stripped 4 bases from V and 4 bases from J, with 11 bases between. The CDR3 is 14 residues long. CDR3 nucleotide sequence: TGTGCCAGCAGCTCCCAGGGGAAATACAATGAGCAGTTCTTC. Its translation: CASSSQGKYNEQFF.

This clone was seen ten or more times. This sequence joins TRBV27 and TRBJ2-4; either TRBD1 or TRBD2 may supply D (5 bases each). The CDR3 spans 16 residues. Trimming cost V 5 bases and J 0 bases, with 14 bases left between them. The germline gives CDR1 MNHEY, CDR2 SMNVEV (reference sequence). The CDR3 sequence is CASSPAGTVAKNIQYF. CDR3 DNA sequence: TGTGCCAGCAGTCCCGCCGGGACCGTAGCCAAAAACATTCAGTACTTC.

By sample fraction, this clone is medium-sized. The chain has TRBV6-1 and TRBJ2-7; D tentatively fits TRBD1 or TRBD2 (6 bases each). With 7 bases removed from V and 5 bases from J, the gap between germline ends came to 15 bases. The CDR3 length is 13 residues. CDR1 is MNHNS and CDR2 is SASEGT in the germline V gene. CDR3 loop: CASKRAGVHEQYF. The DNA for the CDR3 is TGTGCCAGCAAGCGGGCAGGGGTCCACGAGCAGTACTTC.

This clone was found many times. The chain links TRBV20-1 to TRBJ2-1, with D possibly being TRBD1 (5 bases). The CDR3 runs to 15 residues. The germline V gene encodes CDR1 DFQATT and CDR2 SNEGSKA (reference sequence). V was trimmed by 5 bases and J by 2 bases, leaving 16 bases between them. The CDR3, as DNA: TGCAGTGCTGTGCGCGGACAAGAAACCTACAATGAGCAGTTCTTC. It codes for CSAVRGQETYNEQFF.

This sequence joins TRBV3-1 and TRBJ2-1, with 9 bases aligning to TRBD1. The CDR3 runs to 15 residues. The germline V gene encodes CDR1 LGHDT and CDR2 YNNKEL (reference sequence). The trim removed 3 bases at V and 2 bases at J, leaving 2 bases unmatched. CDR3 loop: CASSHRQGAYNEQFF. CDR3 nucleotide sequence: TGTGCCAGCAGCCATAGACAGGGGGCCTACAATGAGCAGTTCTTC.

This clone was counted between two and nine times. One end of the junction fails to match germline, which may point to a read error. CDR3 DNA: TGTGCCAGTAGTCCGCCCTATAATTCACCCCTCCAATTT. Protein product: CASSPPYNSPLQF. The chain combines TRBV19 with TRBJ1-6; no definite D call. Germline loops: CDR1 LNHDA, CDR2 SQIVND (reference sequence). CDR3 length: 13 amino acids.

The sample holds a few counts of this clone. This chain uses TRBV5-1 with TRBJ2-1; a weak D match, TRBD2 (7 bases). Germline V gene sequence: CDR1 SGHRS, CDR2 YFSETQ. CDR3 length: 16 residues. The V and J ends lost 2 bases and 7 bases respectively, with 19 bases between them. The CDR3 spells CASSFRLAGGGNEQFF. The DNA for the CDR3 is TGCGCCAGCAGCTTCCGACTAGCCGGAGGGGGGAATGAGCAGTTCTTC.

This clone appeared many times. This chain joins TRBV6-1 and TRBJ1-4; D may be TRBD1 (6 bases). The germline CDR1 and CDR2 sequences are MNHNS and SASEGT. Trimming shortened V by 6 bases and J by 0 bases, and 11 bases separated the two germline ends. The CDR3 length is 15 residues. Here the CDR3 DNA reads TGTGCCAGCAGGCCAACAGGGACAACTAATGAAAAACTGTTTTTT. Protein: CASRPTGTTNEKLFF.

This clone was seen repeatedly, ten times or more. The chain is built from TRBV4-1 and TRBJ2-1; D unresolved. Germline V gene data show CDR1 as MGHRA and CDR2 as YSYEKL. The CDR3 is 17 residues long. Trimming stripped 0 bases from V and 7 bases from J, with 19 bases between. The CDR3 here is CASSQDGKGGPGNEQFF. DNA for the CDR3: TGCGCCAGCAGCCAAGATGGGAAGGGTGGGCCGGGTAATGAGCAGTTCTTC.

The table lists this clone with many counts. The rearrangement joins TRBV27 to TRBJ1-1; D is unclear. The CDR3 consists of 15 residues. CDR1 MNHEY and CDR2 SMNVEV come from the germline V gene (reference sequence). The germline V and J ends were trimmed by 5 bases and 8 bases, with 21 bases remaining between them. This CDR3 is CASSTNPGPRMEAFF. In DNA form, the CDR3 reads TGTGCCAGCAGTACAAACCCCGGGCCCAGAATGGAAGCTTTCTTT.

This chain links TRBV11-1 with TRBJ2-1; possibly TRBD2 for D (7 bases). The CDR3 runs to 16 residues. Trimming removed 8 bases at V and 4 bases at J, with 21 bases between. Germline assignment: CDR1 SGHAT and CDR2 FQDESV (reference sequence). CDR3 nucleotide sequence: TGTGCCAGCCGTTGTGGGGAGGGGGGCGTTTACAATGAGCAGTTCTTC. This gives the protein CASRCGEGGVYNEQFF.

This clone was seen repeatedly, ten times or more. V is TRBV18 and J is TRBJ2-7, with 8 bases that match TRBD2. Germline V gene data show CDR1 as KGHSH and CDR2 as LQKENI. The ends lost 2 bases at V and 1 base at J; junction bases unmatched: 1. The CDR3 is 14 amino acids. The CDR3 reads CASSPAGGSYEQYF. CDR3 DNA: TGTGCCAGCTCACCAGCGGGGGGTTCCTACGAGCAGTACTTC.

This clone was found many times. J is TRBJ2-1 and V is TRBV30; possible D gene TRBD1, 6 bases. CDR1 GTSNPN and CDR2 SVGIG come from the germline V gene (reference sequence). V was trimmed by 3 bases and J by 3 bases, leaving 15 bases between them. CDR3 length equals 15 residues. Here the CDR3 reads CAWRANRVGYNEQFF. The CDR3 DNA follows: TGTGCCTGGAGAGCGAACAGGGTAGGCTACAATGAGCAGTTCTTC.

This sequence joins TRBV12-3 or TRBV12-4 and TRBJ2-1; a weak D match, TRBD1 (6 bases). CDR3 length: 13 residues. Trimming cost V 7 bases and J 8 bases, with 15 bases left between them. The CDR3 spells CASTRNRVHEQFF. The CDR3 DNA follows: TGTGCCAGCACCCGCAACAGGGTCCATGAGCAGTTCTTC.

At least ten counts were recorded for this clone. The chain recombines TRBV20-1 with TRBJ1-2; D not certain. The CDR3 consists of 10 residues. Trimming removed 7 bases from V and 5 bases from J, with 8 bases in between. CDR1 is DFQATT and CDR2 is SNEGSKA in the germline V gene (reference sequence). The CDR3 DNA follows: TGCAGTGTAGATGGGTATGGCTACACCTTC. Translation: CSVDGYGYTF.

The chain has TRBV7-2 and TRBJ1-2; unclear D gene. V lost 5 bases and J lost 4, with 8 bases in between. Germline CDR1 reads SGHTA; CDR2 reads FQGNSA. The CDR3 has 12 residues. This CDR3 reads CASSQNVYGYTF. The DNA for the CDR3 is TGTGCCAGCAGCCAAAACGTCTATGGCTACACCTTC.

This clone came up many times. The genes are TRBV7-2 and TRBJ2-5; D is perhaps TRBD2 (6 bases). CDR3 length: 14 amino acids. Germline CDR1 is SGHTA and CDR2 is FQGNSA. Trimming left V 2 bases short and J 2 bases short, with 9 bases between. The CDR3 sequence: CASSLSGVQETQYF. CDR3 DNA: TGTGCCAGCAGCTTATCGGGGGTTCAAGAGACCCAGTACTTC.

This clone is categorized as medium-sized. The chain has TRBV27 and TRBJ2-1, with 9 nucleotides matching TRBD2. The CDR3 totals 15 residues. The germline V gene encodes CDR1 MNHEY and CDR2 SMNVEV (reference sequence). The V segment lost 3 bases and the J segment 4 bases; nucleotides outside the gene matches: 4. The CDR3 loop is CASSFLSGGYNEQFF. The CDR3 DNA reads TGTGCCAGCAGTTTTTTAAGCGGGGGGTACAATGAGCAGTTCTTC.

This clone was found many times. The V gene is TRBV5-6, the J gene TRBJ1-3, with D unresolved. V was clipped by 2 bases and J by 2 bases, with 5 bases between them. Germline CDR1 is SGHDT and CDR2 is YYEEEE. The CDR3 extends over 13 amino acids. CDR3 amino acids: CASSFTPGNTIYF. Written as DNA, the CDR3 is TGTGCCAGCAGCTTTACACCTGGAAACACCATATATTTT.

This clone was detected many times. This rearrangement joins TRBV4-2 to TRBJ2-6; D not certain. This CDR3 comprises 18 residues. Germline assignment: CDR1 LGHNA and CDR2 YNFKEQ. V lost 6 bases to trimming and J lost 1 base, with 19 bases between them. In DNA, the CDR3 is TGTGCCAGCAGTCCGGAGCCACTTTCGGCTTCTGGGGCCAACGTCCTGACTTTC. Translation gives CASSPEPLSASGANVLTF.

Many counts were recorded for this clone. This sequence joins TRBV24-1 and TRBJ2-5; 11 bases align to TRBD1. CDR1 is KGHDR, CDR2 SFDVKD, per germline. V trimming: 4 bases; J trimming: 7 bases; junction bases outside the gene matches: 10. CDR3 length equals 16 residues. The CDR3 nucleotides read TGTGCCACCAGTGAATCGGGACAGGGGGGGGGGGGGACCCAGTACTTC. Translation gives CATSESGQGGGGTQYF.

This clone qualifies as medium-sized. This chain connects TRBV28 to TRBJ1-2; TRBD1 might be the D (6 bases). V was clipped by 11 bases and J by 5 bases, with 18 bases between them. This CDR3 region has 13 residues. Germline CDR1 and CDR2: MDHEN and SYDVKM. CDR3 sequence reads: CAGGAGAGYGYTF. CDR3 nucleotide sequence: TGTGCCGGGGGGGCGGGGGCAGGTTATGGCTACACCTTC.

In its sample, this clone was seen many times. Other nucleotide sequences in the sample specify the same CDR3. CDR3 coding DNA: TGTGCCAGCAGCCCCCCATGGCCCACAGGAAGCAATCAGCCCCAGCATTTT. Translation: CASSPPWPTGSNQPQHF. The chain is built from TRBV11-2 and TRBJ1-5; tentative D call: TRBD1 (5 bases). Trimming pared 5 bases from V and 1 base from J, leaving 18 bases between. From germline, CDR1 is SGHAT and CDR2 FQNNGV. This CDR3 has 17 residues. Filled out from reference TRBV11-2 and TRBJ1-5, the complete variable domain reads EAGVAQSPRYKIIEKRQSVAFWCNPISGHATLYWYQQILGQGPKLLIQFQNNGVVDDSQLPKDRFSAERLKGVDSTLKIQPAKLEDSAVYLCASSPPWPTGSNQPQHFGDGTRLSIL.

This chain links TRBV20-1 with TRBJ1-5; perhaps TRBD1 as D (5 bases). V lost 6 bases to trimming and J lost 0 bases, with 15 bases between them. Germline loops: CDR1 DFQATT, CDR2 SNEGSKA (reference sequence). The CDR3 runs to 15 residues. CDR3 nucleotides: TGCAGTGCCACACAGGTTCCTGATAGCAATCAGCCCCAGCATTTT. Amino acid sequence: CSATQVPDSNQPQHF.

The V call is TRBV11-2, the J call TRBJ2-1; 9 bases map to TRBD2. This CDR3 spans 15 amino acids. The V gene end was trimmed by 6 bases and the J gene end by 2 bases; junction bases not matched to a gene: 5. Germline V lookup: CDR1 SGHAT, CDR2 FQNNGV. CDR3 protein: CASRERTSAYNEQFF. CDR3 bases: TGTGCCAGCAGAGAAAGGACTAGCGCCTACAATGAGCAGTTCTTC.